This T cell receptor (beta chain) comes out of a study of cytomegalovirus exposure and HLA in healthy donors. Across the whole study: The 120 or so validation repertoires used a platform that matched the one used for the approximately 620 first-cohort repertoires, as a later analysis reported.

The study's findings and limits: Investigators reported 150 to 200 TCR beta chains as tied to cytomegalovirus. Confirmation in vitro established that a few CMV-associated chains were specific for CMV antigens.

Assay: immunoSEQ multiplex PCR; the TCRdb copy retains only in-frame clones and omits some. Here the sample spans about 130,000 clones, approximately 90% being singletons. As regards this clone: Its antigen remains unidentified.

What was sequenced was PBMCs. This sequence was found in a woman in her 30s in good health and CMV-seropositive.

The CDR3 coding sequence is TGCGCCAGCAGCCAATGGGGGGAACAAGAGACCCAGTACTTC. It is translated as CASSQWGEQETQYF. The chain is built from TRBV4-1 and TRBJ2-5; TRBD2 might be the D (6 bases). This CDR3 has 14 amino acids. Germline CDR1 is MGHRA and CDR2 is YSYEKL. The V gene lost 2 bases and the J gene lost 2 bases, with 9 bases spanning the gap.